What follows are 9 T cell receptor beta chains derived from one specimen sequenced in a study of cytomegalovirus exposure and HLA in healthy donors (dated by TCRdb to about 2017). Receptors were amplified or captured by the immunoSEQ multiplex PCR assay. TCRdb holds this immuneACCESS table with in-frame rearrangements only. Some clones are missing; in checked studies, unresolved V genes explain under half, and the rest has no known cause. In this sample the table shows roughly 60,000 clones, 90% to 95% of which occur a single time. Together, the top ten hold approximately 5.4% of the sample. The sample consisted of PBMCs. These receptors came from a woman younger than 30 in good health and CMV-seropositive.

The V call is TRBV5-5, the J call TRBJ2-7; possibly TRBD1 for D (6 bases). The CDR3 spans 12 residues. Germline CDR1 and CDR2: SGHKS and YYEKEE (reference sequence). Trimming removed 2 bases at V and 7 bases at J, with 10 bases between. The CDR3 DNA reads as TGTGCCAGCAGCTTCTCAGGGGAGGAGCAGTACTTC. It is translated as CASSFSGEEQYF.

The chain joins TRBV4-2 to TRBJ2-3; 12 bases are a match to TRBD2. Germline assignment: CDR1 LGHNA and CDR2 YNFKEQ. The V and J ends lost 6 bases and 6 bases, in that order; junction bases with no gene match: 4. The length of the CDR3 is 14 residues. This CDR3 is CASRDLAGGDTQYF. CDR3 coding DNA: TGTGCCAGCAGGGATCTAGCGGGAGGGGATACGCAGTATTTT.

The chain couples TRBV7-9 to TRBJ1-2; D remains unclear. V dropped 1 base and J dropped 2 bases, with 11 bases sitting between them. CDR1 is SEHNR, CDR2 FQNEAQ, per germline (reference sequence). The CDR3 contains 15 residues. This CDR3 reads CASSLGRQQNYGYTF. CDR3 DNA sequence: TGTGCCAGCAGCTTAGGGAGGCAGCAGAACTATGGCTACACCTTC.

CDR3 bases: TGTGCCAGCAGTTTTGATGAGTCTGGGAGGACTGAAGCTTTCTTT. Translating it yields CASSFDESGRTEAFF. This rearrangement joins TRBV28 to TRBJ1-1; D not resolved. CDR1 is MDHEN, CDR2 SYDVKM, per germline. CDR3 length: 15 amino acids. Deletions cut 3 bases from V and 5 bases from J, with 16 bases between.

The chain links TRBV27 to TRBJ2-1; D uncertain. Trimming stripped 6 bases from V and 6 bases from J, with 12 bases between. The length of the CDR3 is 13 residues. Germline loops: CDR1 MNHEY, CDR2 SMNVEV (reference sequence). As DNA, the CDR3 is TGTGCCAGCAGGAAGTTGGAGACCAATGAGCAGTTCTTC. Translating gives CASRKLETNEQFF.

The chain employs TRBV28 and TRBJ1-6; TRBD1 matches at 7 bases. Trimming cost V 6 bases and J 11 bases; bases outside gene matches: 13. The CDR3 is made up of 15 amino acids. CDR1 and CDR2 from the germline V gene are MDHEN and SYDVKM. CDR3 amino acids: CASRLPDRDMAPLHF. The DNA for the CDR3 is TGTGCCAGCAGACTTCCTGACAGGGACATGGCACCCCTCCACTTT.

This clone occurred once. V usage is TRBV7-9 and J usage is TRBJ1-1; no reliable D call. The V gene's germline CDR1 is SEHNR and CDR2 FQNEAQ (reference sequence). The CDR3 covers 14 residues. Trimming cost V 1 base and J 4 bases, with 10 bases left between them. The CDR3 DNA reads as TGTGCCAGCAGCTTAGTGGGCAGGTCCACTGAAGCTTTCTTT. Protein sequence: CASSLVGRSTEAFF.

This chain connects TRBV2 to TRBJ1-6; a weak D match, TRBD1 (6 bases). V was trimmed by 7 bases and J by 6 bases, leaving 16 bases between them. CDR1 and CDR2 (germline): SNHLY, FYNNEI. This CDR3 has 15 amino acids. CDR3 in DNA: TGTGCCAGCACCCGGGACATTCAACTTAATTCACCCCTCCACTTT. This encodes CASTRDIQLNSPLHF.

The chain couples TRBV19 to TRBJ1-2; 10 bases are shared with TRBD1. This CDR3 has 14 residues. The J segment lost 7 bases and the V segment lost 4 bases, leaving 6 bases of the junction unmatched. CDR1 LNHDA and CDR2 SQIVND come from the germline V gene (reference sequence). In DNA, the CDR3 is TGTGCCAGTAGTACCGGGACAGGGGCCGTTGGCTACACCTTC. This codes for CASSTGTGAVGYTF.